This T cell receptor beta chain is drawn from a study of OX40 agonist ivuxolimab in advanced cancers. Profiling relied on immunoSEQ multiplex PCR, and the TCRdb table lists in-frame clones only, not all of them. Of approximately 80,000 clones listed, about nine tenths were seen once; the top ten hold about 0.35%. This sample comprised CD4+ or CD8+ T cells sorted from blood, obtained in a trial of the OX40 agonist ivuxolimab. The sequence was obtained from an adult with an advanced solid tumor such as melanoma, head and neck, liver or kidney cancer.

The CDR3: CASSPGSRNTGELFF. The CDR3 DNA sequence: TGCGCCAGCAGCCCGGGAAGCAGGAACACCGGGGAGCTGTTTTTT. The V call is TRBV4-1, the J call TRBJ2-2, with a possible D match to TRBD2 (5 bases). V was shortened by 4 bases and J by 1 base, with 10 bases between the two germline ends. The CDR3 has 15 amino acids. In germline, CDR1 is MGHRA, CDR2 YSYEKL.